Below are 6 T cell receptor beta chains sequenced from a single sample in a study of blood T cell repertoires in COVID-19. Profiling relied on immunoSEQ multiplex PCR, and the TCRdb table lists in-frame clones only, not all of them. The data contain around 84,000 clones, about 73% of them seen just once; the ten biggest clones take up over 5.5%. Sequences were obtained from peripheral blood. Every receptor here comes from a man aged 50-59 years with active or convalescent COVID-19.

The rearrangement joins TRBV2 to TRBJ2-3, with D possibly matching TRBD2 (6 bases). This CDR3 has 13 amino acids. In germline, CDR1 is SNHLY, CDR2 FYNNEI. Trimming took 11 bases from V and 3 from J, leaving 15 bases between them. In nucleotides, the CDR3 is TGTGCCGGTGGGATGGGGAGGACAGATACGCAGTATTTT. Encoded protein: CAGGMGRTDTQYF.

The chain combines TRBV6-2 or TRBV6-3 with TRBJ1-4; 7 bases are a match to TRBD1. This CDR3 region has 15 residues. The germline gives CDR1 MNHEY, CDR2 SVGEGT. Losses at the gene ends were 6 bases for V and 0 bases for J; bases not matched to a gene: 4. In nucleotides, the CDR3 is TGTGCCAGCAGCTCAACAGGGGCAACTAATGAAAAACTGTTTTTT. This translates into CASSSTGATNEKLFF.

The chain recombines TRBV9 with TRBJ2-1; 8 bases agree with TRBD2. Germline CDR1 reads SGDLS; CDR2 reads YYNGEE. This CDR3 contains 15 residues. J lost 8 bases, V lost 2 bases, and 9 bases had no gene match. The CDR3 is CASSVGLDFPHEQFF. The CDR3 DNA follows: TGTGCCAGCAGCGTGGGACTAGACTTTCCCCATGAGCAGTTCTTC.

This rearrangement joins TRBV19 to TRBJ1-5, with 8 bases fitting TRBD1. This CDR3 comprises 14 residues. With V trimmed by 5 bases and J by 4 bases, 4 bases remained unmatched. Germline CDR1 and CDR2: LNHDA and SQIVND (reference sequence). The CDR3, as DNA: TGTGCCAGTAGTTCGACAGGGGCAAATCAGCCCCAGCATTTT. Translation: CASSSTGANQPQHF.

This chain uses TRBV27 with TRBJ2-4, with D possibly being TRBD1 (6 bases). This CDR3 contains 13 residues. CDR1 and CDR2 from the germline V gene are MNHEY and SMNVEV (reference sequence). Trimming took off 6 bases at V and 5 bases at J, with 11 bases between the two ends. The CDR3, as DNA: TGTGCCAGCAGGTCTCAGGGGCAAAACATTCAGTACTTC. This translates into CASRSQGQNIQYF.

The CDR3 loop is CSVEKEPRAQYF. As DNA, the CDR3 is TGCAGCGTTGAAAAGGAACCCAGGGCCCAGTACTTC. V and J are TRBV29-1 and TRBJ2-5, with D tentatively TRBD1 (5 bases). Germline values: CDR1 SQVTM, CDR2 ANQGSEA. Trimming took off 2 bases at V and 9 bases at J, with 13 bases between the two ends. This CDR3 spans 12 amino acids.